The entry below gives a single T cell receptor (beta chain) sequence along with its context. The antigen is not known. The sample comes from a study of response to subunit inactivated influenza vaccine. Study results and caveats: Authors suggested that a seasonal influenza vaccination recruits few new T cells each time.

Each CDR3 protein gets one entry after TCRdb re-called the RT-PCR reads with MiXCR. The sample has about 700,000 distinct CDR3 sequences, 14% seen once. V dropped 4 bases and J dropped 6 bases, with 9 bases sitting between them. This CDR3 region has 13 residues. From germline, CDR1 is KGHDR and CDR2 SFDVKD. This sequence originates from a man aged 50 or older who received an inactivated influenza vaccine. J is TRBJ1-5 and V is TRBV24-1, with a possible D match to TRBD1 (6 bases). The sample here was PBMCs from blood, taken less than 15 days before vaccination. The CDR3 loop reads CATSEQGSQPQHF. The CDR3 nucleotides read TGTGCCACCAGTGAACAGGGTAGTCAGCCCCAGCATTTT.